A single sample is the source of the 9 T cell receptor beta chains below, sequenced in a study of cytomegalovirus exposure and HLA in healthy donors. The PCR was carried out with 60 Vbeta primers and 13 Jbeta primers. The method was immunoSEQ multiplex PCR; TCRdb's version includes in-frame clones alone and lacks a portion of them. Of some 84,000 clones in the sample, roughly 64% were seen once. Sequencing used PBMCs. All receptors come from a woman between 40 and 50 years old in good health and CMV-seropositive.

The chain is built from TRBV28 and TRBJ1-2; D call uncertain. The CDR3 has 19 amino acids. Germline loops: CDR1 MDHEN, CDR2 SYDVKM. V was trimmed by 4 bases and J by 0 bases, leaving 24 bases between them. The CDR3 DNA is TGTGCCAGCAGTTCCTTGTTCTCTAGCAGAGACCACACTAACTATGGCTACACCTTC. Residues: CASSSLFSSRDHTNYGYTF.

The rearrangement joins TRBV19 to TRBJ2-1; the D gene is possibly TRBD2 (5 bases). Germline V CDR1 and CDR2: LNHDA, SQIVND (reference sequence). The CDR3 length is 13 residues. V was pared by 6 bases and J by 6 bases, with 12 bases between. The CDR3 coding sequence is TGTGCCAGTAGGCCCACCGCGGGCAATGAGCAGTTCTTC. This gives the protein CASRPTAGNEQFF.

V and J are TRBV29-1 and TRBJ2-1; 10 nucleotides align to TRBD1. This CDR3 is built from 14 residues. From germline, CDR1 is SQVTM and CDR2 ANQGSEA. Losses at the gene ends were 6 bases for V and 6 bases for J; bases not matched to a gene: 8. DNA for the CDR3: TGCAGCGTAATGAGACAGGGGGCATCCAATGAGCAGTTCTTC. Translated, it gives CSVMRQGASNEQFF.

V and J are TRBV5-4 and TRBJ1-6, with 7 bases aligning to TRBD1. Germline V CDR1 and CDR2: SGHNT, YYREEE (reference sequence). The length of the CDR3 is 16 residues. Trimming removed 0 bases from V and 4 bases from J; junction bases left unmatched: 4. The CDR3 spells CASSLGGGLYNSPLHF. The CDR3 DNA reads TGTGCCAGCAGCTTGGGAGGGGGCCTGTATAATTCACCCCTCCACTTT.

The chain links TRBV7-2 to TRBJ2-2; 7 bases are a match to TRBD2. Germline V gives CDR1 SGHTA, CDR2 FQGNSA. The length of the CDR3 is 16 residues. The V gene end was trimmed by 3 bases and the J gene end by 5 bases; junction bases not matched to a gene: 9. CDR3 DNA: TGTGCCAGCAGCTTGGGCGGGAGAGTATGGACCGGGGAGCTGTTTTTT. It specifies CASSLGGRVWTGELFF.

The V gene is TRBV18, the J gene TRBJ1-1; 7 nucleotides align to TRBD1. V trimming: 3 bases; J trimming: 3 bases; junction bases outside the gene matches: 7. This CDR3 is built from 15 residues. Germline values: CDR1 KGHSH, CDR2 LQKENI. CDR3 DNA sequence: TGTGCCAGCTCACCGCCGGACAGGAGGGACACTGAAGCTTTCTTT. Translated: CASSPPDRRDTEAFF.

The chain employs TRBV4-3 and TRBJ2-1; the D is unclear. CDR3 length: 13 amino acids. The germline CDR1 and CDR2 sequences are LGHNA and YSLEER. V was shortened by 2 bases and J by 8 bases, with 10 bases between the two germline ends. The CDR3 DNA is TGCGCCAGCAGCCAACGACAAGAAGATGAGCAGTTCTTC. Residues: CASSQRQEDEQFF.

This sequence joins TRBV28 and TRBJ1-1; D is undetermined. This CDR3 spans 13 amino acids. V was shortened by 7 bases and J by 9 bases, with 18 bases between the two germline ends. Germline assignment: CDR1 MDHEN and CDR2 SYDVKM. The DNA of the CDR3 is TGTGCCAGCACCCCAGGTAGCGTTTTTAAAGCTTTCTTT. As protein: CASTPGSVFKAFF. The full variable domain, with the rest looked up from reference TRBV28 and TRBJ1-1, is DVKVTQSSRYLVKRTGEKVFLECVQDMDHENMFWYRQDPGLGLRLIYFSYDVKMKEKGDIPEGYSVSREKKERFSLILESASTNQTSMYLCASTPGSVFKAFFGQGTRLTVV.

The chain couples TRBV27 to TRBJ1-2, with D perhaps matching TRBD1 (6 bases). V was cut by 6 bases and J by 4 bases, with 15 bases left in between. The CDR3 is 14 amino acids. Germline loops: CDR1 MNHEY, CDR2 SMNVEV (reference sequence). The CDR3 sequence is CASSPPSQGYGYTF. The CDR3 DNA reads as TGTGCCAGCAGCCCCCCGTCACAGGGCTATGGCTACACCTTC.